These 21 T cell receptor beta chains came from one sample sequenced in a study of cytomegalovirus exposure and HLA in healthy donors (dated by TCRdb to the late 2010s). Libraries were built with the immunoSEQ multiplex PCR assay. A mixture of 60 forward primers for TCR Vbeta segments and 13 reverse primers for TCR Jbeta segments was used in the multiplex PCR. The table comes from immuneACCESS by way of TCRdb, which keeps in-frame sequences with V and J called. Part of the clones is missing from these tables; in studies checked, under half for an unresolved V gene and the rest for unknown reasons. For this sample the table gives 150,000 to 200,000 clones, of which more than 75% were detected only once. Clones ranked in the top ten supply 2% to 2.5% of the sample. The sequencing sample was made of PBMCs. These receptors were taken from a man aged 18-30 years in good health and CMV-seropositive.

This clone has more than one count but fewer than ten. The J gene is TRBJ1-1, the V gene TRBV6-5, with 9 bases aligning to TRBD1. The CDR3 totals 14 residues. Germline V gene lookup returns CDR1 MNHEY and CDR2 SVGAGI. The ends lost 6 bases at V and 5 bases at J; junction bases unmatched: 7. In nucleotides, the CDR3 is TGTGCCAGCAGCTTGGACAGGGGTGGGACTGAAGCTTTCTTT. As protein: CASSLDRGGTEAFF.

CDR3 protein: CASSPTRAPLHF. The CDR3 nucleotides are TGTGCCAGCAGCCCCACCAGGGCACCCCTCCACTTT. The chain carries TRBV14 and TRBJ1-6; D may be TRBD1 (5 bases). The CDR3 has 12 amino acids. The germline V gene has CDR1 SGHDN and CDR2 FVKESK. V was shortened by 4 bases and J by 11 bases, with 9 bases between the two germline ends. Drawing the rest from reference TRBV14 and TRBJ1-6, the complete variable domain is EAGVTQFPSHSVIEKGQTVTLRCDPISGHDNLYWYRRVMGKEIKFLLHFVKESKQDESGMPNNRFLAERTGGTYSTLKVQPAELEDSGVYFCASSPTRAPLHFGNGTRLTVT.

The V gene is TRBV6-5, the J gene TRBJ2-3; perhaps TRBD2 as D (5 bases). Germline CDR1 reads MNHEY; CDR2 reads SVGAGI. The CDR3 is made up of 13 amino acids. Trimming pared 5 bases from V and 7 bases from J, leaving 13 bases between. The CDR3 loop reads CASSPILANTQYF. CDR3 DNA: TGTGCCAGCAGTCCTATCCTAGCAAATACGCAGTATTTT.

CDR3 in amino acids: CASSSGLDRTYEQYF. DNA of the CDR3: TGTGCCAGCAGCTCCGGTCTAGATCGCACCTACGAGCAGTACTTC. The chain combines TRBV7-3 with TRBJ2-7; D uncertain. The CDR3 contains 15 residues. V lost 4 bases, J lost 2 bases, and 15 bases lay in between. CDR1 is SGHTA, CDR2 FQGTGA, per germline.

The chain uses TRBV29-1 and TRBJ1-1, with no clear D. V shed 7 bases and J shed 3 bases, with 18 bases lying between them. CDR3 size: 14 residues. Germline CDR1 is SQVTM and CDR2 is ANQGSEA. CDR3 in amino acids: CSADNPYSHTEAFF. The CDR3 nucleotides read TGCAGCGCTGATAATCCTTATTCCCACACTGAAGCTTTCTTT.

This chain links TRBV5-1 with TRBJ2-7; 7 bases are a match to TRBD1. CDR3 size: 14 residues. The germline gives CDR1 SGHRS, CDR2 YFSETQ. V was clipped by 4 bases and J by 3 bases; unmatched bases: 7. As DNA, the CDR3 is TGCGCCAGCAGCCGATCTACAGGGGACTACGAGCAGTACTTC. Residues: CASSRSTGDYEQYF.

The V gene is TRBV6-5, the J gene TRBJ2-1, with D possibly matching TRBD1 (6 bases). Germline lookup yields CDR1 MNHEY and CDR2 SVGAGI. Trimming stripped 8 bases from V and 0 bases from J, with 8 bases between. This CDR3 has 13 amino acids. CDR3 region: CASRRGSYNEQFF. As DNA, the CDR3 is TGTGCCAGCCGCAGGGGCTCCTACAATGAGCAGTTCTTC.

The chain links TRBV5-5 to TRBJ2-7; D is perhaps TRBD2 (7 bases). The CDR3 sequence is 14 residues long. V lost 3 bases and J 3 bases, leaving 13 bases between the germline ends. CDR1 is SGHKS, CDR2 YYEKEE, per germline (reference sequence). CDR3 DNA sequence: TGTGCCAGCAGCTCCGAGGGGGGGGACTACGAGCAGTACTTC. Its translation is CASSSEGGDYEQYF.

The chain is built from TRBV6-5 and TRBJ1-5; possible D gene TRBD1, 6 bases. The germline V gene encodes CDR1 MNHEY and CDR2 SVGAGI. This CDR3 region has 13 residues. Trimming took off 7 bases at V and 7 bases at J, with 14 bases between the two ends. CDR3 coding DNA: TGTGCCAGCAACGGGCAGGGGAGCCAGCCCCAGCATTTT. Translating gives CASNGQGSQPQHF.

This chain links TRBV6-1 with TRBJ2-1, with TRBD2 identical over 11 bases. J was trimmed by 7 bases and V by 2 bases; bases with no gene match: 4. Germline V CDR1 and CDR2: MNHNS, SASEGT. The CDR3 length is 15 residues. Written as DNA, the CDR3 is TGTGCCAGCAGTGAACTTACTAGCGGGGGTAATGAGCAGTTCTTC. Its protein is CASSELTSGGNEQFF.

Points on this clone: Compared with germline, one end of the junction differs, possibly owing to a read error. The chain carries TRBV7-9 and TRBJ2-7; a possible D gene is TRBD2 (7 bases). This CDR3 has 16 residues. The V gene's germline CDR1 is SEHNR and CDR2 FQNEAQ (reference sequence). The CDR3 nucleotides read TGTTCCAGCAGCTTAGTCGTCCGGGGGGCGGACGACGAGCAGTACTTC. It encodes CSSSLVVRGADDEQYF.

This chain connects TRBV4-3 to TRBJ1-6; 12 bases match TRBD1. Germline V CDR1 and CDR2: LGHNA, YSLEER. The CDR3 is 16 amino acids. V lost 4 bases and J lost 10; bases outside the gene matches: 8. The DNA for the CDR3 is TGCGCCAGCAGCCCTTCAGGGACAGGGGGCGGGTCACCCCTCCACTTT. Its translation: CASSPSGTGGGSPLHF.

The chain has TRBV7-8 and TRBJ1-1; possibly TRBD1 for D (5 bases). Germline V gives CDR1 SGHVS, CDR2 FQNEAQ. CDR3 length: 13 amino acids. Trimming shortened V by 2 bases and J by 10 bases, and 14 bases separated the two germline ends. As DNA, the CDR3 is TGTGCCAGCAGCTTAATCCCAGGGTCCTCAGCTTTCTTT. Its protein is CASSLIPGSSAFF.

In this sample, this clone turned up a few times. This chain's CDR3 is CASSPGTFPTDEQFF. For the CDR3, the DNA is TGTGCCAGCAGCCCCGGGACTTTTCCCACGGATGAGCAGTTCTTC. The chain has TRBV6-5 and TRBJ2-1, with a tentative D call TRBD2 (6 bases). The CDR3 totals 15 residues. Trimming stripped 6 bases from V and 8 bases from J, with 20 bases between. Germline lookup yields CDR1 MNHEY and CDR2 SVGAGI.

V is TRBV30 and J is TRBJ2-7; tentatively, D is TRBD2 (5 bases). The ends were cut back, 0 bases at V and 10 bases at J, with 16 bases in the middle. Looked up from germline, CDR1 is GTSNPN and CDR2 is SVGIG (reference sequence). CDR3 size: 13 residues. CDR3 region: CAWSVGPGFSQYF. CDR3 in DNA: TGTGCCTGGAGTGTAGGGCCGGGGTTCTCACAGTACTTC.

The chain links TRBV9 to TRBJ2-7, with TRBD1 matching over 11 bases. The CDR3 has 15 residues. Germline CDR1 is SGDLS and CDR2 is YYNGEE. The V segment lost 0 bases and the J segment 6 bases; nucleotides outside the gene matches: 5. The CDR3 DNA follows: TGTGCCAGCAGCGTAGGCTCCGGGACAGGGGGCGAGCAGTACTTC. This sequence encodes CASSVGSGTGGEQYF. Looking up the rest from reference TRBV9 and TRBJ2-7 gives the full variable domain: DSGVTQTPKHLITATGQRVTLRCSPRSGDLSVYWYQQSLDQGLQFLIQYYNGEERAKGNILERFSAQQFPDLHSELNLSSLELGDSALYFCASSVGSGTGGEQYFGPGTRLTVT.

Notes on this clone: A junction end diverges from the germline sequence, so it may reflect a read error. The V gene is TRBV23-1, the J gene TRBJ2-4; 8 bases agree with TRBD1. TRBV23-1 is annotated as an ORF whose role is uncertain. The CDR3 sequence is 20 residues long. CDR3 loop: CASSHLGQGRGFLGQNSQYF. In DNA, the CDR3 is TGCGCCAGCAGTCATCTCGGACAGGGAAGAGGGTTCTTAGGCCAAAACAGTCAGTACTTC.

Only a few counts were recorded for this clone. V and J are TRBV4-3 and TRBJ2-1, with 11 bases aligning to TRBD2. In germline, CDR1 is LGHNA, CDR2 YSLEER. The CDR3 length is 15 residues. The J segment lost 5 bases and the V segment lost 3 bases, leaving 3 bases of the junction unmatched. This CDR3 reads CASSHTSGGNNEQFF. DNA of the CDR3: TGCGCCAGCAGCCACACTAGCGGGGGAAACAATGAGCAGTTCTTC.

In this sample, this clone turned up a few times. The rearrangement links TRBV10-3 to TRBJ2-2; TRBD2 is a possible D gene (5 bases). V lost 9 bases and J lost 0, with 11 bases in between. The germline CDR1 and CDR2 sequences are ENHRY and SYGVKD. This CDR3 has 14 amino acids. The CDR3 loop is CAMRDPANTGELFF. For the CDR3, the DNA is TGTGCCATGAGGGATCCCGCGAACACCGGGGAGCTGTTTTTT.

V gene TRBV9 combines with J gene TRBJ2-7; 11 bases are a match to TRBD1. The CDR3 loop spans 18 amino acids. The germline V gene has CDR1 SGDLS and CDR2 YYNGEE. The ends lost 3 bases at V and 5 bases at J; junction bases unmatched: 16. The CDR3 loop is CASSDHPGQGVDGNEQYF. The DNA of the CDR3 is TGTGCCAGCAGCGACCACCCGGGACAGGGGGTTGATGGAAACGAGCAGTACTTC.

This rearrangement joins TRBV4-1 to TRBJ1-3; perhaps TRBD1 as D (5 bases). Germline V gene lookup returns CDR1 MGHRA and CDR2 YSYEKL. CDR3 length: 16 amino acids. Trimming left V 4 bases short and J 0 bases short, with 13 bases between. This chain's CDR3 is CASSPQDRPSGNTIYF. The CDR3 DNA is TGCGCCAGCAGCCCTCAAGACAGACCCTCTGGAAACACCATATATTTT.